This T cell receptor beta chain was found in a study of naive and memory T cell subsets. General study points: Each distinct alpha or beta sequence counts as one clonotype. Expression changes during T cell differentiation may affect RNA-based TCR counts. The power law exponent of TCR abundance differed between naive and memory cells.

Points on this clonotype: What it binds is unknown.

CD8 T cells were positively selected from what remained after CD4 positive selection. Both TRBC1 and TRBC2 were covered by a beta constant-region primer of two equimolar oligonucleotides. Nested alpha and beta constant-region primers with the SP2 primer drove four PCR rounds on ligated cDNA. Each CDR3 protein gets one entry after TCRdb re-called the UMI-ligation and nested PCR reads with MiXCR. The data hold roughly 130,000 distinct CDR3 sequences, with over 30% observed a single time. The length of the CDR3 is 14 residues. Germline assignment: CDR1 DFQATT and CDR2 SNEGSKA (reference sequence). The ends lost 1 base at V and 4 bases at J; junction bases unmatched: 7.

This TCR was sampled from a human donor in good health. The chain recombines TRBV20-1 with TRBJ2-7; 7 bases agree with TRBD1. The source material was central memory CD4+ T cells from blood. The CDR3 loop reads CSARGRQGVYEQYF. As DNA, the CDR3 is TGCAGTGCTAGAGGGAGACAGGGAGTATACGAGCAGTACTTC.